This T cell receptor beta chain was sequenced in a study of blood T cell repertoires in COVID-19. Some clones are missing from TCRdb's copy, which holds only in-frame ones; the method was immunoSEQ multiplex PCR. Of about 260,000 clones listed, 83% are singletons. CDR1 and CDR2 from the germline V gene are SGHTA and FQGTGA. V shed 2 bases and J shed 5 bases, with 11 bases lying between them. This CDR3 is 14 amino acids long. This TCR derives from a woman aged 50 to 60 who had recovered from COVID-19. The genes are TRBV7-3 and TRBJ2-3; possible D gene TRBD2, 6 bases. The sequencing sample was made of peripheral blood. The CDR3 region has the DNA TGTGCCAGCAGCTTATCCGGGGGTGGAGATACGCAGTATTTT. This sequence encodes CASSLSGGGDTQYF.